The clone carrying this TCR beta chain came up a few times. Its antigen is currently unknown. The data derive from a study of blood T cells in healthy people across ages. Overall study results and limits: Long-lived donors had more naive CD4+ cells and higher diversity than aged donors.

The germline V gene has CDR1 MDHEN and CDR2 SYDVKM. The V gene lost 9 bases and the J gene lost 8 bases, with 19 bases spanning the gap. This CDR3 spans 14 amino acids. It was with a sample-barcoded 5' primer and a J-beta primer mix that a second PCR of roughly 7 to 12 cycles was run. From the 5' RACE reads, TCRdb called clonotypes with MiXCR, one entry per CDR3 protein. The sample gives about 500,000 distinct CDR3 sequences, under 30% of which show up once; less than 9% is in the top ten. These same data were also listed under a study on T cells of mothers and their children.

V and J are TRBV28 and TRBJ1-4; D remains ambiguous. Material for sequencing was blood. The sequence derives from a boy between 5 and 17 years old in good health. The CDR3 here is CASSVAPNGEKLFF. The DNA of the CDR3 is TGTGCCAGTTCGGTAGCACCTAACGGGGAAAAACTGTTTTTT.